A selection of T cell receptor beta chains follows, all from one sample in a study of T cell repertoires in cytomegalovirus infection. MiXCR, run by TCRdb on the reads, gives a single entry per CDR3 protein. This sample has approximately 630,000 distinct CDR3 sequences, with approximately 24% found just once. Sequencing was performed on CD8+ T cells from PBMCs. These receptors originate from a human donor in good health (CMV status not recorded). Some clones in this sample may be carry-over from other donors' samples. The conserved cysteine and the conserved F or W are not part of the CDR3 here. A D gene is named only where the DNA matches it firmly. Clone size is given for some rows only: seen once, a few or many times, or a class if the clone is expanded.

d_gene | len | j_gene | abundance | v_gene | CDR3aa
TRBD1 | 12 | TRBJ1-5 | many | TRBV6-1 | ASSRTGVDQPQH
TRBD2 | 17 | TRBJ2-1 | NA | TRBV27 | ASSRPGLAGGPSYNEQF
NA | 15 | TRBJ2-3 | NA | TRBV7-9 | ASSLVVGWTAWDTQY
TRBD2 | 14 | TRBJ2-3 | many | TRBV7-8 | ASSPRLGGGTDTQY
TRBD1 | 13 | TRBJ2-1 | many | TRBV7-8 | ASSRGQGLHNEQF
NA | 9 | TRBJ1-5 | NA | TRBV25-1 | ASSESSEQH
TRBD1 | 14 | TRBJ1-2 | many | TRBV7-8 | ASSLGGGGGVYGYT
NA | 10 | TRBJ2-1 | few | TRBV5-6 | ASSPPRGEQF
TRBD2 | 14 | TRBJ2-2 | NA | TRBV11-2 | ASSLSTREDIGELF
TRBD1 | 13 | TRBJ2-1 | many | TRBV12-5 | ASEAPWDRENEQF
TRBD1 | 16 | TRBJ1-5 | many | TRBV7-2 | ASSLLSSGQRLDQPQH
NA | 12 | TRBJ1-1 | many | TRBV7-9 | ASSSGRMNTEAF
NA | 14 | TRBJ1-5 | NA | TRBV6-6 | ASSYVGRGGDQPQH
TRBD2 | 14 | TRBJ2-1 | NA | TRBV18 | ASSPSGTRSYNEQF
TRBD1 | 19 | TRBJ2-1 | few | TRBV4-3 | ASSQDPSLQSSYRGRNEQF
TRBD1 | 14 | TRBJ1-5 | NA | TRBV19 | ASSPGQGYSNQPQH
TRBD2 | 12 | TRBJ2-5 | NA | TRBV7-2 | ASSPGGGVETQY
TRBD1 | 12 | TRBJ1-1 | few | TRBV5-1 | ASSLGQGAKEAF
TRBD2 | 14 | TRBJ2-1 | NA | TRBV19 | ASSSRTSGALNEQF
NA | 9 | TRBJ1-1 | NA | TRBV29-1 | SVPRARGAF
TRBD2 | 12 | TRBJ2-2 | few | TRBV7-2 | ARRLAGGSGELF
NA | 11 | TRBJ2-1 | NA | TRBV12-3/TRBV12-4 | ASTLGRENEQF
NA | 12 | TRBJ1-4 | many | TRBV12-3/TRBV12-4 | ASSFSPGVEKLF
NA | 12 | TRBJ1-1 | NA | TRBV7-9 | ASRYRARNTEAF
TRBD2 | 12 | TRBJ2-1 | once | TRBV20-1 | SASGTSGGDEQF
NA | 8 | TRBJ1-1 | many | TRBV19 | ATFGPEAF
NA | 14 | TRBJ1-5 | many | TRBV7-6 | ASSLGSGGRAQPQH
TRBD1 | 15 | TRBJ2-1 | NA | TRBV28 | ASSFLQGQGARDEQF
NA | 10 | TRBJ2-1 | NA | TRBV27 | VSSEGNNEQF
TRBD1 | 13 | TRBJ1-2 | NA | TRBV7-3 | ASSPLGRTGYGYT
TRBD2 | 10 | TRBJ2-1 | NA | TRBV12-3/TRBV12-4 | ASSTGLLEQF
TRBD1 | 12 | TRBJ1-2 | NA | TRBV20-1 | SASRGRRDYGYT